The 23 T cell receptor beta chains in this list originate from one sample, sequenced in a study of blood T cell repertoires in COVID-19. Here immunoSEQ multiplex PCR was the method, and the copy in TCRdb shows in-frame clones only, minus some. The sample records 200,000 or so clones, around four fifths being singletons. Input material: peripheral blood. Receptors originate from a woman aged 30 to 39 with acute or convalescent COVID-19.

As for this clone: A read error may account for a junction end that differs from germline. The rearrangement uses TRBV7-7 and TRBJ2-1; D is possibly TRBD1 (5 bases). The germline V gene encodes CDR1 SSHAT and CDR2 FNYEAQ (reference sequence). This CDR3 contains 18 residues. The CDR3 loop reads CASSLLPPDTSSYNEQFF. CDR3 DNA: TGTGCTAGCAGCTTACTTCCTCCGGACACGAGCTCCTACAATGAGCAGTTCTTC.

The V call is TRBV2, the J call TRBJ2-1, with a tentative D call TRBD2 (5 bases). The germline V and J ends were trimmed by 6 bases and 9 bases, with 15 bases remaining between them. Germline V gives CDR1 SNHLY, CDR2 FYNNEI. This CDR3 is built from 13 residues. The DNA of the CDR3 is TGTGCCAGCAGCCAGGACGAGGGTGGTGAGCAGTTCTTC. As protein: CASSQDEGGEQFF. Using reference TRBV2 and TRBJ2-1 for the parts outside the CDR3, the full variable domain is EPEVTQTPSHQVTQMGQEVILRCVPISNHLYFYWYRQILGQKVEFLVSFYNNEISEKSEIFDDQFSVERPDGSNFTLKIRSTKLEDSAMYFCASSQDEGGEQFFGPGTRLTVL.

The V and J genes are TRBV15 and TRBJ2-1; D is perhaps TRBD2 (6 bases). Germline V lookup: CDR1 LNHNV, CDR2 YYDKDF (reference sequence). The V gene lost 1 base and the J gene lost 9 bases, with 13 bases spanning the gap. The CDR3 contains 14 residues. The CDR3 here is CATSRASSDFEQFF. CDR3 nucleotide sequence: TGTGCCACCAGCAGAGCCTCTAGCGACTTTGAGCAGTTCTTC.

CDR3: CASRQTPGWETQYF. DNA of the CDR3: TGTGCCAGCAGGCAGACCCCGGGGTGGGAGACCCAGTACTTC. The genes are TRBV7-2 and TRBJ2-5; possible D gene TRBD2, 5 bases. This CDR3 has 14 residues. The ends were cut back, 6 bases at V and 5 bases at J, with 16 bases in the middle. Germline V gene lookup returns CDR1 SGHTA and CDR2 FQGNSA.

V is TRBV4-1 and J is TRBJ1-6; D is ambiguous. This CDR3 comprises 13 residues. Germline V lookup: CDR1 MGHRA, CDR2 YSYEKL. V lost 0 bases and J lost 11, with 8 bases in between. CDR3 DNA: TGCGCCAGCAGCCAAGATGGGAGGGCACCCCTCCACTTT. It specifies CASSQDGRAPLHF.

The CDR3: CASSGSMNTEAFF. The CDR3, as DNA: TGCGCCAGCAGTGGGTCCATGAACACTGAAGCTTTCTTT. The V call is TRBV10-1, the J call TRBJ1-1; D call uncertain. The germline V and J ends were trimmed by 4 bases and 0 bases, with 6 bases remaining between them. Germline V gives CDR1 WNHNN, CDR2 SYGVQD (reference sequence). The length of the CDR3 is 13 residues.

The chain recombines TRBV7-2 with TRBJ2-1; TRBD1 is a possible D gene (5 bases). Germline V gene data show CDR1 as SGHTA and CDR2 as FQGNSA. V shed 2 bases and J shed 6 bases, with 8 bases lying between them. CDR3 length: 13 residues. The CDR3 loop reads CASSLRQGNEQFF. CDR3 coding DNA: TGTGCCAGCAGCTTAAGGCAGGGCAATGAGCAGTTCTTC.

The rearrangement uses TRBV2 and TRBJ1-2; 12 bases line up with TRBD1. The CDR3 runs 15 residues. Germline V gives CDR1 SNHLY, CDR2 FYNNEI. V shed 2 bases, J shed 9 bases, and the junction held 7 bases outside the gene matches. The CDR3 sequence: CASSESPGQGASYTF. The CDR3, as DNA: TGTGCCAGCAGTGAAAGCCCGGGACAGGGGGCGAGCTACACCTTC.

This chain uses TRBV10-3 with TRBJ2-1, with D possibly matching TRBD2 (6 bases). The V end was cut by 0 bases, the J end by 0 bases, with 6 bases between. The CDR3 length is 15 residues. Germline CDR1 reads ENHRY; CDR2 reads SYGVKD. CDR3 residues: CAISESGGSYNEQFF. DNA for the CDR3: TGTGCCATCAGTGAGTCGGGGGGCTCCTACAATGAGCAGTTCTTC.

CDR3 coding DNA: TGTGCCAGCTCACCAACGGCGGCACTGAGGAACACTGAAGCTTTCTTT. Protein sequence: CASSPTAALRNTEAFF. The chain employs TRBV18 and TRBJ1-1; D unclear. Trimming left V 2 bases short and J 1 base short, with 14 bases between. The CDR3 covers 16 residues. Germline V gene data show CDR1 as KGHSH and CDR2 as LQKENI. The full variable domain, with the rest looked up from reference TRBV18 and TRBJ1-1, is NAGVMQNPRHLVRRRGQEARLRCSPMKGHSHVYWYRQLPEEGLKFMVYLQKENIIDESGMPKERFSAEFPKEGPSILRIQQVVRGDSAAYFCASSPTAALRNTEAFFGQGTRLTVV.

The chain joins TRBV11-3 to TRBJ1-2; 9 bases line up with TRBD1. The CDR3 runs 13 residues. Germline trimming cut 4 bases from V and 8 bases from J; bases unmatched to any gene: 5. CDR1 and CDR2 (germline): SGHNT, YENEEA. The CDR3 DNA reads TGTGCCAGCAGCTCGGACAGGGGTACAGGCTACACCTTC. Its protein is CASSSDRGTGYTF.

This rearrangement joins TRBV30 to TRBJ2-1; 9 bases align to TRBD1. Germline values: CDR1 GTSNPN, CDR2 SVGIG (reference sequence). V lost 2 bases, J lost 7 bases, and 9 bases stayed unmatched. CDR3 size: 15 residues. CDR3 region: CAWSSGTGLTNEQFF. CDR3 nucleotides: TGTGCCTGGAGTTCCGGGACAGGGTTGACAAATGAGCAGTTCTTC.

The chain has TRBV13 and TRBJ2-2; 8 nucleotides match TRBD1. The CDR3 is 15 amino acids. Germline-derived CDR1 and CDR2 are PRHDT and FYEKMQ (reference sequence). V was pared by 1 base and J by 3 bases, with 1 base of the junction left unmatched. The CDR3 bases are TGTGCCAGCAGCTTAGAACAGGGGGACACCGGGGAGCTGTTTTTT. Its protein is CASSLEQGDTGELFF.

The J gene is TRBJ2-2, the V gene TRBV7-3; D might be TRBD2 (5 bases). The CDR3 runs to 17 residues. Between the trimmed V and J ends, which lost 0 bases and 1 base, there was a span of 12 bases. Germline CDR1 and CDR2: SGHTA and FQGTGA. The CDR3 here is CASSLTGGRMNTGELFF. CDR3 in DNA: TGTGCCAGCAGCTTAACGGGCGGGCGGATGAACACCGGGGAGCTGTTTTTT.

CDR3: CASSDLRRGLTSGGTDTQYF. CDR3 DNA sequence: TGTGCCAGCAGTGACCTAAGAAGGGGCTTGACTAGCGGGGGCACAGATACGCAGTATTTT. The chain recombines TRBV6-1 with TRBJ2-3; TRBD2 matches at 11 bases. This CDR3 comprises 20 residues. Unmatched junction bases numbered 15, after V lost 3 bases and J lost 1 base. Germline CDR1 MNHNS, CDR2 SASEGT.

This sequence joins TRBV4-1 and TRBJ2-7; 8 positions agree with TRBD1. CDR1 is MGHRA, CDR2 YSYEKL, per germline. The CDR3 length is 15 residues. Trimming at V came to 0 bases and at J to 3 bases, leaving 4 bases not matched to a gene. This chain's CDR3 is CASSQEAQGDYEQYF. CDR3 bases: TGCGCCAGCAGCCAAGAAGCACAGGGGGACTACGAGCAGTACTTC.

CDR3 amino acids: CASSLLGGAETQYF. The CDR3 DNA follows: TGTGCCAGCAGCCTCCTTGGGGGCGCAGAGACCCAGTACTTC. The chain carries TRBV3-1 (or the pseudogene TRBV3-2) and TRBJ2-5, with TRBD1 as a possible D gene (6 bases). V lost 4 bases to trimming and J lost 4 bases, with 13 bases between them. CDR3 length: 14 amino acids. In germline, CDR1 is LGHDT, CDR2 YNNKEL (reference sequence).

The gene calls are TRBV10-3 and TRBJ2-2, with 8 positions matching TRBD1. The CDR3 covers 15 residues. Germline V gives CDR1 ENHRY, CDR2 SYGVKD. The J segment lost 4 bases and the V segment lost 7 bases, leaving 8 bases of the junction unmatched. This CDR3 reads CAINLGRGPTGELFF. The CDR3 nucleotides are TGTGCCATCAATTTGGGCAGGGGGCCCACCGGGGAGCTGTTTTTT.

This chain joins TRBV7-9 and TRBJ1-1; D perhaps matches TRBD1 (5 bases). Trimming removed 4 bases at V and 5 bases at J, with 8 bases between. Germline CDR1 and CDR2: SEHNR and FQNEAQ (reference sequence). The CDR3 covers 12 residues. The DNA of the CDR3 is TGTGCCAGCAGCTCCCCAGGGACTGAAGCTTTCTTT. It translates to CASSSPGTEAFF.

This sequence joins TRBV7-6 and TRBJ2-7; a weak D match, TRBD1 (6 bases). V was trimmed by 1 base and J by 5 bases, leaving 15 bases between them. The CDR3 has 15 residues. Germline CDR1 reads SGHVS; CDR2 reads FNYEAQ. Written as DNA, the CDR3 is TGTGCCAGCAGCTTAGGAACAGGGTTTTGGGACGAGCAGTACTTC. As protein: CASSLGTGFWDEQYF.

This clone occurred once. The chain has TRBV5-4 and TRBJ2-7; the match to TRBD2 covers 14 bases. The CDR3 is made up of 15 amino acids. The V gene end was trimmed by 4 bases and the J gene end by 2 bases; junction bases not matched to a gene: 2. Germline loops: CDR1 SGHNT, CDR2 YYREEE (reference sequence). The CDR3 sequence: CASSRGLAGAYEQYF. The CDR3 region has the DNA TGTGCCAGCAGCCGGGGACTAGCGGGGGCCTACGAGCAGTACTTC.

The rearrangement links TRBV5-1 to TRBJ2-7; D is perhaps TRBD2 (6 bases). Germline V gives CDR1 SGHRS, CDR2 YFSETQ. The CDR3 consists of 14 residues. Deletions cut 4 bases from V and 2 bases from J, with 13 bases between. The CDR3 DNA is TGCGCCAGCAGCCCGCCAGGGAGGACCTACGAGCAGTACTTC. This translates into CASSPPGRTYEQYF.

The chain couples TRBV6-5 to TRBJ1-2; D call uncertain. Germline values: CDR1 MNHEY, CDR2 SVGAGI. Trimming left V 0 bases short and J 8 bases short, with 10 bases between. This CDR3 has 13 residues. CDR3 sequence: CASSYSLAGGYTF. The CDR3 DNA follows: TGTGCCAGCAGTTACTCGCTGGCGGGGGGCTACACCTTC.